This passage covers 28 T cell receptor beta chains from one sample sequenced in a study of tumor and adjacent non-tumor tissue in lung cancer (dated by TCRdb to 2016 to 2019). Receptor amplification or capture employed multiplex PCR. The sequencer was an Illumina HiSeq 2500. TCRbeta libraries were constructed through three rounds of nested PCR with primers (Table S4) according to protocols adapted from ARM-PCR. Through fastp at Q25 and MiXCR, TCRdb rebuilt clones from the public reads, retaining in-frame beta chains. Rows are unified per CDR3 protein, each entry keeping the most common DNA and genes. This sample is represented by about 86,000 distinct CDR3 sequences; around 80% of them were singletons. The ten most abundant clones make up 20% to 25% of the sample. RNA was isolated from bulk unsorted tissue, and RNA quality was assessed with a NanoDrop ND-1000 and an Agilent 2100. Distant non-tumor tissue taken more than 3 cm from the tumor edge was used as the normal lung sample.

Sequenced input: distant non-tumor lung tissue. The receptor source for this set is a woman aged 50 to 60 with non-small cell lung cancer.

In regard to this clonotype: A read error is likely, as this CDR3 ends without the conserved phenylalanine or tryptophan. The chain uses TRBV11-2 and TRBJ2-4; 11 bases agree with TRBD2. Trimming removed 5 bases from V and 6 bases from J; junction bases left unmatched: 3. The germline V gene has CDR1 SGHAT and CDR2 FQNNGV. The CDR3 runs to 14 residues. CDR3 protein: CASSPGLAGNIQYD. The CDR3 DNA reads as TGTGCCAGCAGCCCCGGACTAGCGGGAAACATTCAGTACGAC.

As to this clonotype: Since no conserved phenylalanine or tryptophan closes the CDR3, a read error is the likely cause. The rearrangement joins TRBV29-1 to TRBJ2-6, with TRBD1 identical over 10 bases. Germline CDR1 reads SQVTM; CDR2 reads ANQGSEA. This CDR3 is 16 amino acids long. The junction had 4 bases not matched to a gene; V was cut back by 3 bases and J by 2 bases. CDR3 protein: CSVEGDRGPGANVLTL. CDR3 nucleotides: TGCAGCGTTGAGGGGGACAGGGGTCCTGGGGCCAACGTCCTGACTTTA.

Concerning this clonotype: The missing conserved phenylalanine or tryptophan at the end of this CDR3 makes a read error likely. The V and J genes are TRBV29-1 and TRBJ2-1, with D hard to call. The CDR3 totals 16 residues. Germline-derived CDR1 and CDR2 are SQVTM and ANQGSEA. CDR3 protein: CRVEDPCRNSYNEQFL. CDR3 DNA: TGCAGAGTTGAAGATCCCTGCCGGAACTCCTACAATGAGCAGTTCCTC.

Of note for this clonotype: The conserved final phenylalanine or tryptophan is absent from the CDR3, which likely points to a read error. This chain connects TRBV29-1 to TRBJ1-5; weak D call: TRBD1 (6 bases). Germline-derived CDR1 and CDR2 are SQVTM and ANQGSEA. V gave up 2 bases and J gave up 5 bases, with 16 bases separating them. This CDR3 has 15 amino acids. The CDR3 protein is CSVELGRGGDQPQHL. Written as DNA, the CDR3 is TGCAGCGTTGAATTAGGCCGAGGGGGAGATCAGCCCCAGCATTTA.

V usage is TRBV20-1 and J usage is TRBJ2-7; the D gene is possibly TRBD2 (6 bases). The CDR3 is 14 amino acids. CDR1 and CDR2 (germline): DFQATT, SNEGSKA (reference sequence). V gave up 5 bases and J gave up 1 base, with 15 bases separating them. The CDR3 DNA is TGCAGTGCTTGGACATGGGGAGGATCCTACGAGCAGTACTTC. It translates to CSAWTWGGSYEQYF.

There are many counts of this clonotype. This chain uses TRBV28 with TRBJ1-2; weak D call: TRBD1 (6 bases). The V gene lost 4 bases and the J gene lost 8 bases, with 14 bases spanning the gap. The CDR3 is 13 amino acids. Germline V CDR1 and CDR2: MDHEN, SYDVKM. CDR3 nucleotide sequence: TGTGCCAGCAGTTCACAGGGAATCTGGGGCTACACCTTC. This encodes CASSSQGIWGYTF.

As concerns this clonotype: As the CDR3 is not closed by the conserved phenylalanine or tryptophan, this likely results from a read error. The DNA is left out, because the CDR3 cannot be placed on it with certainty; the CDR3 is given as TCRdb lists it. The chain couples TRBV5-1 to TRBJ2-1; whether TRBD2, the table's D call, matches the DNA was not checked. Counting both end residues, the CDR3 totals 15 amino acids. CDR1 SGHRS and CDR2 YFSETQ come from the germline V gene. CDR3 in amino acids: CASSPQAGFANEPFI.

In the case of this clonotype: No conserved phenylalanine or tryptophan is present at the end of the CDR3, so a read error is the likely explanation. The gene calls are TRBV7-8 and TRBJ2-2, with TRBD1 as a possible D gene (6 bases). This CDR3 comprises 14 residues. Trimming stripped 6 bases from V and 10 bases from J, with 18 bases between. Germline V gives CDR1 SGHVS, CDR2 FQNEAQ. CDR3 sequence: CASSTAGAAAELFL. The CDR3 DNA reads TGTGCCAGCAGTACGGCAGGGGCCGCCGCGGAGCTGTTTTTG.

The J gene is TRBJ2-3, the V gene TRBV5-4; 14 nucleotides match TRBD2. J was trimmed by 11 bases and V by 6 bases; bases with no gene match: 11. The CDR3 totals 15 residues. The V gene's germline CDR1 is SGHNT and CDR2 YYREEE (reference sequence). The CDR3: CASKTGLAGVDVQYF. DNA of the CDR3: TGTGCCAGCAAGACGGGACTAGCGGGAGTGGATGTGCAGTATTTT.

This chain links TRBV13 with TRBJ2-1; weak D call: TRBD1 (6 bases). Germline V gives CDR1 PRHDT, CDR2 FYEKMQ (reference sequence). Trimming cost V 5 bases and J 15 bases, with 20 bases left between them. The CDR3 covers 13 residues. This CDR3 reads CASSKDSRNELFF. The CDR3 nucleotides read TGTGCCAGCAGCAAGGACAGTCGCAATGAGTTGTTCTTC.

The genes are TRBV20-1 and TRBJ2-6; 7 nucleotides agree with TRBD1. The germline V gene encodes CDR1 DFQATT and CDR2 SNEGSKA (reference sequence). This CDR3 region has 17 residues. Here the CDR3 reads CNVEEWDSNSGANVLTF. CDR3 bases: TGCAATGTTGAAGAATGGGACAGTAACTCTGGGGCCAACGTCCTGACTTTC.

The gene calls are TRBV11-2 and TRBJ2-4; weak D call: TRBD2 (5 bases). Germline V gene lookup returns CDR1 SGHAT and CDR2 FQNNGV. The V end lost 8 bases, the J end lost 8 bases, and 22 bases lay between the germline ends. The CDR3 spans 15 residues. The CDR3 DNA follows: TGTGCCAGCGGTCTCCCTAGCAGAATTGGGGACATTCAGTACTTC. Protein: CASGLPSRIGDIQYF.

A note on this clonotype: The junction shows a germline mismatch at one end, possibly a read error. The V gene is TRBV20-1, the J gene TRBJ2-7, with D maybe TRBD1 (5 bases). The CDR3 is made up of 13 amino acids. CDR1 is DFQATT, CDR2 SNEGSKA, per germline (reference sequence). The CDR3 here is CSARDGAYYKQYF. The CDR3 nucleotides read TGCAGTGCTAGAGATGGGGCCTACTACAAGCAATACTTC.

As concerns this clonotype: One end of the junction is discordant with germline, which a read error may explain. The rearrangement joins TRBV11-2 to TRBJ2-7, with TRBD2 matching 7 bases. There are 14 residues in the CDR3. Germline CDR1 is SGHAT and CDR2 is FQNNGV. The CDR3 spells CASSMCGSTNEQYF. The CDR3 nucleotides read TGTGCCAGCAGCATGTGCGGGAGTACCAACGAGCAATACTTC.

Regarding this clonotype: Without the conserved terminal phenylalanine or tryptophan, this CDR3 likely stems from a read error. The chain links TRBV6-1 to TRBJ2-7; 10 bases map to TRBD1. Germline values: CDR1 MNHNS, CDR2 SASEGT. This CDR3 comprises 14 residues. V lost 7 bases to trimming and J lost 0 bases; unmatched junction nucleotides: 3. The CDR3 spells CASIRTGGSYEQYI. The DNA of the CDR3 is TGTGCCAGCATACGGACAGGGGGCTCCTACGAGCAGTACATC.

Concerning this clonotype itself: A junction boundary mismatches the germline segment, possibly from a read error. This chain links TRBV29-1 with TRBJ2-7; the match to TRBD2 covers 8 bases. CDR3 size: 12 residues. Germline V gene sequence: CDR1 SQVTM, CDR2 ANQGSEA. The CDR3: CNGRAGEDEHYF. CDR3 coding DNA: TGCAACGGACGAGCGGGAGAAGACGAGCATTACTTC.

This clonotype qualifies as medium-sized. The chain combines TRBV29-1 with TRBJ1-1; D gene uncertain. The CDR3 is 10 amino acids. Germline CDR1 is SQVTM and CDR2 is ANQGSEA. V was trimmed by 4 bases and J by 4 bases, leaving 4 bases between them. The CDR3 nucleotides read TGCAGCGTTGGAGGCACTGAAGCTTTCTTT. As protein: CSVGGTEAFF.

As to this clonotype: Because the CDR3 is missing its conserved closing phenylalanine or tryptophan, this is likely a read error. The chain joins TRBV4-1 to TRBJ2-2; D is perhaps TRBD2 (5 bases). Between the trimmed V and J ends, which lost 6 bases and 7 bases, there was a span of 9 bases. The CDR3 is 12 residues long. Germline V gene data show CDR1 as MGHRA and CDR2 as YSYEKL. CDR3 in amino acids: CASREAGGELFI. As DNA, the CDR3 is TGCGCCAGCAGGGAGGCGGGCGGGGAGCTGTTTATT.

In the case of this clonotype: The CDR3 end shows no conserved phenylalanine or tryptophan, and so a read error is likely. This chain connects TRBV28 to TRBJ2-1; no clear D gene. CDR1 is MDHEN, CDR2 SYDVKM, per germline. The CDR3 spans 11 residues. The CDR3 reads CISTWGNEQFL. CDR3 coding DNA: TGTATCAGCACCTGGGGCAATGAGCAGTTCCTC.

The DNA of the CDR3 is TGTGCCACGAGCCCTCAGGGTATGAGCTCCTACAATGAGCAGTTCTTC. It codes for CATSPQGMSSYNEQFF. The chain employs TRBV15 and TRBJ2-1; possibly TRBD1 for D (5 bases). There are 16 residues in the CDR3. The V gene's germline CDR1 is LNHNV and CDR2 YYDKDF (reference sequence). Trimming stripped 9 bases from V and 0 bases from J, with 18 bases between.

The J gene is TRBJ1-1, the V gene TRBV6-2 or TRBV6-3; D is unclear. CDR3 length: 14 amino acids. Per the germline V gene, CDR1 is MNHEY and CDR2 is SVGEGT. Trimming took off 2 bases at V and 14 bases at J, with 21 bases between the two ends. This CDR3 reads CASSYLDMGAMAFF. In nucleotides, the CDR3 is TGTGCCAGCAGTTACCTCGACATGGGAGCGATGGCATTCTTT.

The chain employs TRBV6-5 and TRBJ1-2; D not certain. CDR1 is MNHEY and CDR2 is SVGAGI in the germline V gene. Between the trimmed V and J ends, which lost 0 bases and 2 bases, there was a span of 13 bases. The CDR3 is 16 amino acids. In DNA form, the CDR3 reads TGTGCCAGCAGTTACTCGGATAGCAGACTAAACTATGGCTACACCTTC. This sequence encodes CASSYSDSRLNYGYTF.

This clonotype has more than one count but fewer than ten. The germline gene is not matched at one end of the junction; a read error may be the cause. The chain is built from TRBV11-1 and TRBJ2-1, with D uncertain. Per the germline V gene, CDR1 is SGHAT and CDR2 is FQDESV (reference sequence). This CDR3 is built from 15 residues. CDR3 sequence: CASSPTPSTGDEHFF. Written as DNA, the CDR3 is TGTGCTAGCAGCCCGACTCCTTCGACGGGCGATGAACATTTCTTC. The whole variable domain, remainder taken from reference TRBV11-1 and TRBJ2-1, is EAEVAQSPRYKITEKSQAVAFWCDPISGHATLYWYRQILGQGPELLVQFQDESVVDDSQLPKDRFSAERLKGVDSTLKIQPAELGDSAMYLCASSPTPSTGDEHFFGPGTRLTVL.

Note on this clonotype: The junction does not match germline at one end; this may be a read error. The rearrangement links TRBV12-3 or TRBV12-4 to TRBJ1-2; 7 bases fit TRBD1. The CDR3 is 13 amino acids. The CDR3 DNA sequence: TGTGTCAGCAGTCCGGGACAGTACTATGGCTACACCTTC. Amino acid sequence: CVSSPGQYYGYTF.

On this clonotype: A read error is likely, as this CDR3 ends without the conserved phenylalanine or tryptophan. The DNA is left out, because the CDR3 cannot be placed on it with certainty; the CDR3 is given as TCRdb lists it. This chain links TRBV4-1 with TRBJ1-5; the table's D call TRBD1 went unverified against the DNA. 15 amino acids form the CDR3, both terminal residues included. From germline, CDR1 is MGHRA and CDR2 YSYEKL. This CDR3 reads CPSSQEGHGNQPHHS.

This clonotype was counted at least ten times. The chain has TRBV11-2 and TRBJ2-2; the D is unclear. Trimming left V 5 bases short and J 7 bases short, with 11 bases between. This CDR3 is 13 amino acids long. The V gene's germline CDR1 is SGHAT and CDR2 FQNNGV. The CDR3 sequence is CASSIIKYGELFF. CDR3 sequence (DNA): TGTGCCAGCAGCATCATAAAATACGGGGAGCTGTTTTTT.

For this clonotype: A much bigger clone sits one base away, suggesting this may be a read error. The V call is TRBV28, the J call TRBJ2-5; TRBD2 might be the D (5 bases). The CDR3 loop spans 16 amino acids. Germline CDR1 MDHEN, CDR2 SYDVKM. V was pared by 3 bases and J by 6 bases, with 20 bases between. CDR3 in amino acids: CASSFPSYPPRKTQYF. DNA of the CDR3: TGTGCCAGCAGTTTCCCTAGCTACCCCCCCCGAAAGACCCAGTACTTC.

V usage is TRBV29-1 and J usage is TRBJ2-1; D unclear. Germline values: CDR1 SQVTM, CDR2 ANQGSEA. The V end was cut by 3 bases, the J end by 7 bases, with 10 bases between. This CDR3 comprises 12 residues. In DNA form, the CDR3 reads TGCAGCGTTGATCTAGTCTTGAATGAGCAGTTCTTC. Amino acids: CSVDLVLNEQFF.